Sequencing of this T cell receptor beta chain was carried out in a study of regulatory T cells in long-lasting Graves disease. About the study: Graves' patients diagnosed newly had used antithyroid drugs under 3 months.

Time point of the sample: newly diagnosed GD, antithyroid drugs for less than 3 months. Scientists built the TCR library using RNA that was extracted from PBMCs. Study observations and caveats: Segments TRBV28, TRBJ1-2 and TRBJ2-5 showed preferential usage in persistent disease. Rather than thyroid tissue, only peripheral blood underwent study.

The CDR3 loop spans 14 amino acids. Germline lookup yields CDR1 MNHEY and CDR2 SMNVEV (reference sequence). V shed 5 bases, J shed 10 bases, and the junction held 7 bases outside the gene matches. In building TCR beta libraries, iRepertoire HTBI primers were used together with Arm-PCR of CDR3 regions. Under the authors' procedure: Samples jointly harbored roughly 62 TRBV and 14 TRBJ segments. TCRdb redid the calling of the multiplex PCR reads with MiXCR, one entry per CDR3 protein. TCRdb, rather than the study authors, made the V and J calls. The data contain around 330,000 distinct CDR3 sequences, 18% of them singletons. This clonotype was recorded at least ten times. The antigen is not known.

The sample in question was peripheral blood mononuclear cells (PBMCs), obtained at new diagnosis, from a patient treated with antithyroid drugs. The rearrangement joins TRBV27 to TRBJ1-6; 8 nucleotides agree with TRBD1. This receptor was taken from a female donor with Graves disease. CDR3 sequence: CASSPGTGGSPLHF. The CDR3 DNA is TGTGCCAGCAGTCCAGGGACAGGTGGATCACCCCTCCACTTT.